This T cell receptor (beta chain) was sequenced for a study of blood T cell repertoires in COVID-19. Across the study: Sources were T cells, B-cell-depleted T cells, or PBMCs; the material itself was cDNA or gDNA.

The repertoire was sequenced with immunoSEQ multiplex PCR; TCRdb's copy has only in-frame clones and lacks some. The table lists 350,000 to 400,000 clones, around 91% of them singletons. Everyone who took part was 18 to 89 years old, and they came from about two dozen US areas. Germline loops: CDR1 SEHNR, CDR2 FQNEAQ (reference sequence). Deletions cut 2 bases from V and 8 bases from J, with 12 bases between. The CDR3 is 14 amino acids. This receptor was obtained from a man aged 18 to 30 who had recovered from COVID-19. V usage is TRBV7-9 and J usage is TRBJ1-4; D remains unclear. The sequenced sample was PBMCs or T cells enriched from blood (not recorded which). This CDR3 is CASSLIGLNEKLFF. The CDR3 nucleotides read TGTGCCAGCAGCTTAATTGGCCTTAACGAAAAACTGTTTTTT.